This T cell receptor (beta chain) stems from a study of control samples from healthy donors and cancer patients. Germline loops: CDR1 MNHEY, CDR2 SVGAGI. The V segment lost 4 bases and the J segment 5 bases; nucleotides outside the gene matches: 2. The CDR3 extends over 13 amino acids. Only in-frame clones appear in the TCRdb table, and some are missing; sequencing was by immunoSEQ multiplex PCR. The repertoire holds about 60,000 clones, with nearly 90% as singletons. Input material: blood. V is TRBV6-5 and J is TRBJ2-5; the match to TRBD2 covers 9 bases. The receptor's source is a man aged 45-60 years in good health. The chain's CDR3 is CASSLTSGETQYF. CDR3 coding DNA: TGTGCCAGCAGTTTGACTAGCGGTGAGACCCAGTACTTC.